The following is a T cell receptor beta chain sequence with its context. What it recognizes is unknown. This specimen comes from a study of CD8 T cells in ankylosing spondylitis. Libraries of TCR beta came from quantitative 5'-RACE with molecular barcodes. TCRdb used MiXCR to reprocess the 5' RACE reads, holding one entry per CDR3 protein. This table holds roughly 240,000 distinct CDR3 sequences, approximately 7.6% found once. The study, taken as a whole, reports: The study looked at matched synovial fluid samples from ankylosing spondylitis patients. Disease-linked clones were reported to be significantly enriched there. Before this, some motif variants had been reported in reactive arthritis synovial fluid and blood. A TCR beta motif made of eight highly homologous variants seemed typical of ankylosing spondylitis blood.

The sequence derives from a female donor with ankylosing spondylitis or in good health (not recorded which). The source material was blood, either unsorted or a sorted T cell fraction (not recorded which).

CDR3 coding DNA: TGTGCCAGCCGGGACAGTTTTAATTCACCCCTCCACTTT. Translated: CASRDSFNSPLHF. J is TRBJ1-6 and V is TRBV2, with TRBD1 matching over 7 bases. The CDR3 loop spans 13 amino acids. V lost 8 bases to trimming and J lost 6 bases; unmatched junction nucleotides: 4. Germline V CDR1 and CDR2: SNHLY, FYNNEI.